These 2 T cell receptor beta chains were all obtained from the same sample, sequenced in a study of type 1 regulatory T cells. TCRdb re-derived calls from the reads in MiXCR, one entry per CDR3 protein. Here the sample spans approximately 77,000 distinct CDR3 sequences, roughly 20% being singletons. The antigens these receptors bind are not known. Study findings and constraints: Tr1 cells had a more restricted TCR repertoire than non-Tr1 cells.

The sequenced sample consisted of cultured type 1 regulatory T (Tr1) cells, either the whole culture or a sorted fraction (not recorded which). The receptors were gathered from a human donor in good health.

This clonotype turned up a few times. The CDR3 here is CSARGTSGPRGELFF. As DNA, the CDR3 is TGCAGTGCTAGAGGAACTAGCGGGCCCAGGGGGGAGCTGTTTTTT. The V call is TRBV20-1, the J call TRBJ2-2; 9 bases line up with TRBD2. V lost 1 base to trimming and J lost 8 bases; unmatched junction nucleotides: 8. CDR3 length: 15 residues. Germline V gene data show CDR1 as DFQATT and CDR2 as SNEGSKA (reference sequence).

In its sample, this clonotype was seen many times. The V and J genes are TRBV20-1 and TRBJ2-7; 12 bases line up with TRBD2. The CDR3 consists of 12 residues. Trimming at V came to 7 bases and at J to 4 bases, leaving 2 bases not matched to a gene. CDR1 and CDR2 from the germline V gene are DFQATT and SNEGSKA (reference sequence). CDR3 protein: CSVTSGGYEQYF. The DNA for the CDR3 is TGCAGTGTGACTAGCGGGGGATACGAGCAGTACTTC.